This record looks at one T cell receptor beta chain sequence and its context. The record originates from a study of blood T cell repertoires in COVID-19. Overall study: Samples taken during acute and convalescent COVID-19 were collected in the United States, Italy and Spain. Sources were T cells, B-cell-depleted T cells, or PBMCs; the material itself was cDNA or gDNA.

Original processing methods: How many nucleated cells were present was estimated from reference gene primer amplification. Clones were sequenced by immunoSEQ multiplex PCR, and TCRdb holds only the in-frame ones, with some missing. D and trimming were read from the DNA, whereas the V and J calls and clone size are those reported in that table. Among 100,000 to 150,000 clones listed, approximately 80% were seen once. The TCR comes from a man in his forties or fifties with active or convalescent COVID-19. The sequencing sample was made of peripheral blood.

The CDR3: CASSRGGARNEQFF. CDR3 DNA sequence: TGCGCCAGCAGCCGCGGGGGCGCAAGAAATGAGCAGTTCTTC. This chain links TRBV4-1 with TRBJ2-1, with D perhaps TRBD2 (7 bases). The germline V gene encodes CDR1 MGHRA and CDR2 YSYEKL. Trimming took off 4 bases at V and 7 bases at J, with 14 bases between the two ends. The CDR3 is 14 residues long.